The source of this TCR beta chain is a study of graft-versus-host responses after intestinal transplantation. Produced via immunoSEQ multiplex PCR; TCRdb's table is partial and in-frame only. The top ten hold 9.9% of the sample, which has about 9,500 clones, around 87% seen once. V dropped 4 bases and J dropped 3; count of bases not matched to a gene: 7. Germline CDR1 reads LGHNA; CDR2 reads YSLEER. The CDR3 totals 16 residues. The sample was PBMCs, taken more than 230 days after intestinal transplant. The origin of this receptor is a human patient who received an intestinal transplant, so some T cells may come from the graft donor. This rearrangement joins TRBV4-3 to TRBJ2-1; 9 nucleotides agree with TRBD1. The CDR3 nucleotides read TGCGCCAGCAGCCTTCAGACAGGGGGAGACTACAATGAGCAGTTCTTC. It encodes CASSLQTGGDYNEQFF.